This entry describes one T cell receptor (beta chain). The V end was cut by 5 bases, the J end by 4 bases, with 17 bases between. CDR3 length: 15 residues. In germline, CDR1 is SGHNT, CDR2 YENEEA. The data originate from a study of blood T cell repertoires in COVID-19. Study-wide context: Sites across the United States, Italy and Spain contributed samples from acute and convalescent COVID-19.

The method was immunoSEQ multiplex PCR; TCRdb's version includes in-frame clones alone and lacks a portion of them. The repertoire has roughly 88,000 clones, 70% to 90% of them found once; the top ten carry 15% to 19%. The source material was peripheral blood. The source of this sequence is a woman aged 80 or older with acute or convalescent COVID-19. The gene calls are TRBV11-3 and TRBJ1-2; D possibly corresponds to TRBD1 (5 bases). CDR3 residues: CASSPGGITSYGYTF. As DNA, the CDR3 is TGTGCCAGCAGCCCCGGGGGGATTACAAGCTATGGCTACACCTTC.